Below are 14 T cell receptor beta chains sequenced from a single sample in a study of OX40 agonist ivuxolimab in advanced cancers. Clones were sequenced by immunoSEQ multiplex PCR, and TCRdb holds only the in-frame ones, with some missing. Of roughly 61,000 clones detected, around nine tenths appear once; the ten largest clones hold under 0.8%. The material sequenced was CD4+ or CD8+ T cells sorted from blood, taken in a trial of the OX40 agonist ivuxolimab. The receptors originated from an adult with an advanced solid tumor such as melanoma, head and neck, liver or kidney cancer.

V gene TRBV5-1 combines with J gene TRBJ2-4; D possibly corresponds to TRBD1 (6 bases). CDR3 length: 14 amino acids. With 4 bases removed from V and 6 bases from J, the gap between germline ends came to 14 bases. Germline CDR1 is SGHRS and CDR2 is YFSETQ. The DNA of the CDR3 is TGCGCCAGCAGCCAGGGGTTTGAGAGAAACATTCAGTACTTC. It yields the protein CASSQGFERNIQYF.

V gene TRBV7-9 combines with J gene TRBJ2-2; D gene unclear. V lost 5 bases to trimming and J lost 4 bases, with 14 bases between them. CDR3 length: 15 residues. In germline, CDR1 is SEHNR, CDR2 FQNEAQ (reference sequence). The CDR3 sequence: CASSPGLPGTGELFF. CDR3 DNA sequence: TGTGCCAGCAGCCCGGGTCTCCCGGGCACCGGGGAGCTGTTTTTT.

This chain joins TRBV6-1 and TRBJ2-3; the D call may be TRBD1 or TRBD2 (5 bases each). The CDR3 totals 14 residues. CDR1 is MNHNS and CDR2 is SASEGT in the germline V gene. Trimming cost V 4 bases and J 4 bases, with 12 bases left between them. The CDR3, as DNA: TGTGCCAGCAGTGTTTGGGGGAGCTCAGATACGCAGTATTTT. It yields the protein CASSVWGSSDTQYF.

This CDR3 is CASSLGGYQETQYF. CDR3 in DNA: TGTGCCAGCAGCTTAGGGGGGTACCAAGAGACCCAGTACTTC. The rearrangement uses TRBV7-3 and TRBJ2-5; possible D gene TRBD2, 6 bases. V was cut by 2 bases and J by 0 bases, with 7 bases left in between. CDR3 length: 14 amino acids. Germline V gene lookup returns CDR1 SGHTA and CDR2 FQGTGA.

The rearrangement links TRBV19 to TRBJ1-5; D unresolved. V was pared by 6 bases and J by 2 bases, with 17 bases between. This CDR3 region has 16 residues. CDR1 is LNHDA and CDR2 is SQIVND in the germline V gene (reference sequence). CDR3 nucleotides: TGTGCCAGTAGAAGAGATTCCAGCCTAGGCAATCAGCCCCAGCATTTT. It yields the protein CASRRDSSLGNQPQHF.

This clone was found a few times. This chain connects TRBV5-1 to TRBJ1-5, with 7 bases lining up with TRBD1. The V and J ends lost 1 base and 5 bases, in that order; junction bases with no gene match: 6. The CDR3 length is 15 residues. The germline CDR1 and CDR2 sequences are SGHRS and YFSETQ. DNA for the CDR3: TGCGCCAGCAGCTTGAGGACAGGAAGGGATCAGCCCCAGCATTTT. Protein: CASSLRTGRDQPQHF.

The rearrangement joins TRBV2 to TRBJ1-3, with TRBD1 as a possible D gene (5 bases). Germline V CDR1 and CDR2: SNHLY, FYNNEI. Trimming shortened V by 9 bases and J by 3 bases, and 9 bases separated the two germline ends. The CDR3 consists of 12 residues. CDR3 bases: TGTGCCAGTGGGACTGATGGAAACACCATATATTTT. Residues: CASGTDGNTIYF.

This chain joins TRBV27 and TRBJ1-6; the match to TRBD1 covers 10 bases. Trimming removed 6 bases from V and 10 bases from J; junction bases left unmatched: 18. Per germline, CDR1 MNHEY and CDR2 SMNVEV (reference sequence). The CDR3 length is 18 residues. This CDR3 is CASRIRNSGTGEGSPLHF. The CDR3 DNA is TGTGCCAGCAGAATACGAAACTCCGGGACAGGGGAAGGCTCACCCCTCCACTTT.

V and J are TRBV28 and TRBJ2-7; the D is unclear. Germline V lookup: CDR1 MDHEN, CDR2 SYDVKM. V dropped 6 bases and J dropped 3 bases, with 12 bases sitting between them. The CDR3 runs to 13 residues. This CDR3 reads CASSLLNVYEQYF. The CDR3 bases are TGTGCCAGCAGCCTACTTAATGTCTACGAGCAGTACTTC.

The CDR3 DNA is TGTGCCAGCCGGACTAGCTCCCAAGAGACCCAGTACTTC. This encodes CASRTSSQETQYF. The chain uses TRBV6-1 and TRBJ2-5; 8 nucleotides match TRBD2. Unmatched junction bases numbered 3, after V lost 8 bases and J lost 1 base. Germline loops: CDR1 MNHNS, CDR2 SASEGT. This CDR3 spans 13 amino acids.

J is TRBJ2-1 and V is TRBV2; D is ambiguous. CDR3 length: 12 amino acids. V dropped 7 bases and J dropped 2 bases, with 6 bases sitting between them. The V gene's germline CDR1 is SNHLY and CDR2 FYNNEI. CDR3 loop: CASTQAYNEQFF. The CDR3 region has the DNA TGTGCCAGCACTCAAGCCTACAATGAGCAGTTCTTC.

As DNA, the CDR3 is TGCAGTGCCGGGACAGATTATGAGCAGTTCTTC. This encodes CSAGTDYEQFF. The chain has TRBV20-1 and TRBJ2-1; 7 bases are a match to TRBD1. Germline V gene sequence: CDR1 DFQATT, CDR2 SNEGSKA (reference sequence). The CDR3 runs to 11 residues. The V gene end was trimmed by 6 bases and the J gene end by 8 bases; junction bases not matched to a gene: 4.

The CDR3 sequence is CSVESRGYNEQFF. CDR3 nucleotides: TGCAGCGTTGAGAGTCGGGGGTACAATGAGCAGTTCTTC. This chain connects TRBV29-1 to TRBJ2-1, with D possibly matching TRBD2 (6 bases). The length of the CDR3 is 13 residues. V dropped 3 bases and J dropped 4 bases, with 10 bases sitting between them. The germline V gene encodes CDR1 SQVTM and CDR2 ANQGSEA.

The rearrangement uses TRBV21-1 and TRBJ2-5; the D call in the table, TRBD2, was not verified against the DNA. TRBV21-1 is a known pseudogene. This CDR3 has 19 residues. For the CDR3, the DNA is TGTGCCAGCAGCACAACCGAAAAGACGGGGGGAACCTCGGGAGAGACCCAGTACTTC. It encodes CASSTTEKTGGTSGETQYF.